Detailed here is one T cell receptor beta chain. Its cognate antigen is unknown. This sample stems from a study of T-cell reconstitution after alpha-beta-depleted transplantation in children. Study results and caveats: Approximately two months post-transplant, alpha-beta T cells reportedly originated from several hundred expanded graft clones. Certain patients had high TCRbeta diversity at day 60, and it came from recipient T cells and thymic progenitors that survived. Fresh T-cell production supplied most of the T-cell counts and diversity seen one year after transplant.

This CDR3 is built from 15 residues. Germline assignment: CDR1 SGDLS and CDR2 YYNGEE. V lost 3 bases, J lost 1 base, and 4 bases stayed unmatched. Unique molecular identifiers were used to barcode this TCRbeta library. Each CDR3 protein gets one entry after TCRdb re-called the PCR reads with MiXCR. Counted here are 98,000 or so distinct CDR3 sequences, about 6.4% occurring once; the ten biggest clones make up 20% to 25%. The genes are TRBV9 and TRBJ2-7; TRBD2 aligns across 10 bases. Specimen: PBMCs, mostly from graft donor cells, collected 360 days after TCRalphabeta/CD19-depleted stem cell transplant. This sequence originates from a male patient between 2 and 10 years old who had a stem cell transplant for acute lymphoblastic leukemia, so the T cells may come from the graft donor. The DNA for the CDR3 is TGTGCCAGCAGCGGTAGCGGGAGGTCGTCCTACGAGCAGTACTTC. Encoded protein: CASSGSGRSSYEQYF.